This T cell receptor (beta chain) was sequenced in a study of T cells in Graves' hyperthyroidism and ophthalmopathy. Turning to the study itself: The blood sample was taken at first diagnosis, before treatment began. Whole-study results and caveats: Prediction of ophthalmopathy progression came a median around 6 months pre-onset.

Amplification of TCR beta CDR3 regions was performed using RNA transcripts as template. In the first-round RT-PCR of the TCR CDR3, the HTBI primer set was used. TCRdb recomputed calls from the multiplex PCR reads with MiXCR, one row per CDR3 protein. Counted here are under 400,000 distinct CDR3 sequences, about 13% occurring once; the ten biggest clones make up roughly 8.3%. Stability of Graves' hyperthyroidism was defined as absent ophthalmopathy progression within 18 months. Diagnoses used clinical symptoms, serum thyroxine and TRAb, thyroid ultrasound and orbital computed tomography. This clonotype was observed many times. Antigen specificity is unknown. The material sequenced was blood. This sequence originates from a woman under 30 with Graves' hyperthyroidism.

The CDR3 region has the DNA TGTGCCAGCAGTCCCGGACAGGGGAGAATGACTGAAGCTTTCTTT. It specifies CASSPGQGRMTEAFF. The J gene is TRBJ1-1, the V gene TRBV6-1, with 9 bases identical to TRBD1. Per the germline V gene, CDR1 is MNHNS and CDR2 is SASEGT. The CDR3 loop spans 15 amino acids. Trimming at V came to 5 bases and at J to 5 bases, leaving 9 bases not matched to a gene.